These 24 T cell receptor beta chains came from one sample sequenced in a study of blood T cell repertoires in COVID-19. Sequencing was performed with immunoSEQ multiplex PCR; in TCRdb, only in-frame clones are kept and a portion is missing. The sample shows under 200,000 clones, approximately 90% of them seen only once. Input material: PBMCs or T cells enriched from blood (not recorded which). The receptors were sampled from a woman aged 45-60 years who had recovered from COVID-19.

This clone was observed once. The V call is TRBV10-1, the J call TRBJ2-7, with D possibly TRBD1 on 7 matching bases. The CDR3 covers 12 residues. Germline CDR1 is WNHNN and CDR2 is SYGVQD (reference sequence). Trimming stripped 9 bases from V and 7 bases from J, with 16 bases between. The CDR3 is CASADRAGEQYF. Here the CDR3 DNA reads TGCGCCAGTGCTGACAGGGCGGGGGAGCAGTACTTC.

The chain links TRBV7-2 to TRBJ1-2, with D hard to call. The CDR3 extends over 13 amino acids. The germline gives CDR1 SGHTA, CDR2 FQGNSA. Trimming left V 5 bases short and J 8 bases short, with 15 bases between. The CDR3 region is CASSPQRAGGYTF. CDR3 coding DNA: TGTGCCAGCAGCCCCCAGAGGGCGGGGGGCTACACCTTC.

The chain recombines TRBV15 with TRBJ2-2, with D possibly matching TRBD1 (5 bases). The CDR3 length is 13 residues. Deletions cut 3 bases from V and 6 bases from J, with 8 bases between. Germline lookup yields CDR1 LNHNV and CDR2 YYDKDF (reference sequence). In DNA, the CDR3 is TGTGCCACCAGCAGGACAGCCCCCGGGGAGCTGTTTTTT. Translated, it gives CATSRTAPGELFF.

CDR3 sequence reads: CASSQGRTTEAFF. The CDR3, as DNA: TGTGCCAGCAGCCAAGGGAGGACCACTGAAGCTTTCTTT. The rearrangement uses TRBV16 and TRBJ1-1; D remains ambiguous. Per the germline V gene, CDR1 is KGHSY and CDR2 is FQNENV. Trimming stripped 2 bases from V and 4 bases from J, with 8 bases between. The CDR3 is made up of 13 amino acids. Based on the CDR3 plus reference TRBV16 and TRBJ1-1, the full variable domain is GEEVAQTPKHLVRGEGQKAKLYCAPIKGHSYVFWYQQVLKNEFKFLISFQNENVFDETGMPKERFSAKCLPNSPCSLEIQATKLEDSAVYFCASSQGRTTEAFFGQGTRLTVV.

The chain carries TRBV2 and TRBJ1-2; TRBD1 is a possible D gene (6 bases). Between the trimmed V and J ends, which lost 4 bases and 7 bases, there was a span of 10 bases. The CDR3 sequence is 12 residues long. Germline-derived CDR1 and CDR2 are SNHLY and FYNNEI. The CDR3 sequence: CASSVQGRGYTF. For the CDR3, the DNA is TGTGCCAGCAGTGTACAGGGACGTGGCTACACCTTC.

The CDR3: CASSDRGLMNTEAFF. In DNA form, the CDR3 reads TGTGCCAGTAGTGACAGGGGGTTAATGAACACTGAAGCTTTCTTT. The rearrangement uses TRBV19 and TRBJ1-1; 9 nucleotides align to TRBD1. The CDR3 has 15 residues. Germline-derived CDR1 and CDR2 are LNHDA and SQIVND (reference sequence). V gave up 5 bases and J gave up 0 bases; unmatched junction bases: 4.

V and J are TRBV2 and TRBJ1-5; 10 nucleotides align to TRBD1. Germline CDR1 SNHLY, CDR2 FYNNEI. CDR3 size: 14 residues. J was trimmed by 4 bases and V by 6 bases; bases with no gene match: 3. As DNA, the CDR3 is TGTGCCAGCAGGGGGGACAGGGGTAATCAGCCCCAGCATTTT. Its translation: CASRGDRGNQPQHF.

The rearrangement uses TRBV9 and TRBJ2-1, with 10 nucleotides matching TRBD2. This CDR3 comprises 19 residues. Germline-derived CDR1 and CDR2 are SGDLS and YYNGEE. J was trimmed by 6 bases and V by 0 bases; bases with no gene match: 15. CDR3 region: CASSVEGSGGAATGNEQFF. The CDR3 DNA is TGTGCCAGCAGCGTAGAAGGGAGCGGGGGGGCCGCTACCGGCAATGAGCAGTTCTTC. Looking up the rest from reference TRBV9 and TRBJ2-1 gives the full variable domain: DSGVTQTPKHLITATGQRVTLRCSPRSGDLSVYWYQQSLDQGLQFLIQYYNGEERAKGNILERFSAQQFPDLHSELNLSSLELGDSALYFCASSVEGSGGAATGNEQFFGPGTRLTVL.

The rearrangement uses TRBV7-8 and TRBJ1-1, with TRBD1 matching 9 bases. The ends lost 4 bases at V and 4 bases at J; junction bases unmatched: 10. Germline assignment: CDR1 SGHVS and CDR2 FQNEAQ. This CDR3 comprises 16 residues. CDR3 residues: CASSSARRDRVTEAFF. In nucleotides, the CDR3 is TGTGCCAGCAGCTCCGCCCGACGGGACAGGGTCACTGAAGCTTTCTTT.

Worth noting for this clone: The junction departs from germline at one end; a sequencing error may be responsible. V and J are TRBV18 and TRBJ2-7, with D maybe TRBD2 (5 bases). Germline-derived CDR1 and CDR2 are KGHSH and LQKENI. CDR3 length: 13 residues. The CDR3 loop reads CASSPQKGSEQYF. Here the CDR3 DNA reads TGTGCCAGCTCCCCACAAAAAGGGAGCGAGCAGTACTTC.

This clone was counted once. The J gene is TRBJ2-3, the V gene TRBV28; 9 nucleotides agree with TRBD1. The CDR3 contains 16 residues. Germline V CDR1 and CDR2: MDHEN, SYDVKM. Trimming cost V 1 base and J 2 bases; bases outside gene matches: 4. The CDR3 spells CASSLLGQGYTDTQYF. The CDR3 coding sequence is TGTGCCAGCAGTTTATTGGGACAGGGCTACACAGATACGCAGTATTTT.

The chain couples TRBV9 to TRBJ2-7; 12 nucleotides match TRBD1. The CDR3 sequence is 15 residues long. In germline, CDR1 is SGDLS, CDR2 YYNGEE. Germline trimming cut 3 bases from V and 6 bases from J; bases unmatched to any gene: 7. In DNA, the CDR3 is TGTGCCAGCAGCGGATCCGGGACAGGGGGCGCCGAGCAGTACTTC. This gives the protein CASSGSGTGGAEQYF.

The chain couples TRBV27 to TRBJ2-1; 10 nucleotides line up with TRBD1. This CDR3 comprises 14 residues. The V gene end was trimmed by 6 bases and the J gene end by 8 bases; junction bases not matched to a gene: 7. From germline, CDR1 is MNHEY and CDR2 SMNVEV (reference sequence). CDR3 coding DNA: TGTGCCAGCAGGCAGACAGGGGGCCGGGATGAGCAGTTCTTC. Protein sequence: CASRQTGGRDEQFF.

The chain joins TRBV5-1 to TRBJ1-6; D possibly corresponds to TRBD1 (6 bases). Germline V lookup: CDR1 SGHRS, CDR2 YFSETQ. Trimming shortened V by 3 bases and J by 6 bases, and 10 bases separated the two germline ends. The CDR3 loop spans 14 amino acids. The CDR3 here is CASSSQGSNSPLHF. In nucleotides, the CDR3 is TGCGCCAGCAGCTCACAGGGCTCTAATTCACCCCTCCACTTT.

The CDR3 region is CASSYSRRLEAFF. The CDR3 DNA sequence: TGTGCCAGCAGTTACTCGCGGCGGCTTGAAGCTTTCTTT. The V gene is TRBV6-2 or TRBV6-3, the J gene TRBJ1-1; D not resolved. The CDR3 extends over 13 amino acids. From germline, CDR1 is MNHEY and CDR2 SVGEGT. Deletions cut 0 bases from V and 7 bases from J, with 9 bases between.

The chain uses TRBV4-2 and TRBJ1-4, with 10 bases matching TRBD1. CDR1 is LGHNA, CDR2 YNFKEQ, per germline. The V and J ends lost 2 bases and 7 bases, in that order; junction bases with no gene match: 4. The CDR3 loop spans 15 amino acids. CDR3 loop: CASSQSGTGVEKLFF. CDR3 coding DNA: TGTGCCAGCAGCCAATCCGGGACAGGGGTTGAAAAACTGTTTTTT.

The chain has TRBV6-2 or TRBV6-3 and TRBJ2-5, with D perhaps TRBD2 (5 bases). Germline V gene lookup returns CDR1 MNHEY and CDR2 SVGEGT. The V and J ends lost 2 bases and 5 bases respectively, with 21 bases between them. The length of the CDR3 is 17 residues. CDR3 loop: CASSYPSEDRLLETQYF. The CDR3 DNA sequence: TGTGCCAGCAGTTACCCTTCGGAGGATAGGTTGTTGGAGACCCAGTACTTC.

V is TRBV7-2 and J is TRBJ1-1, with 7 bases aligning to TRBD1. CDR3 length: 16 amino acids. CDR1 and CDR2 from the germline V gene are SGHTA and FQGNSA. V dropped 4 bases and J dropped 2; count of bases not matched to a gene: 10. The CDR3 nucleotides are TGTGCCAGCAGCTCTCTATTCCGGGACAGAAACACTGAAGCTTTCTTT. Translating gives CASSSLFRDRNTEAFF.

This clone was recorded once. The V gene is TRBV7-8, the J gene TRBJ1-1, with 9 bases lining up with TRBD1. CDR1 and CDR2 from the germline V gene are SGHVS and FQNEAQ. CDR3 length: 12 residues. J gave up 10 bases and V 5 bases, and 5 bases lay outside the gene matches. CDR3 protein: CASSRDRERAFF. The CDR3 DNA is TGTGCCAGCAGCCGGGACAGGGAGAGAGCTTTCTTT.

V and J are TRBV3-1 (or the pseudogene TRBV3-2) and TRBJ1-2; D is unclear. CDR1 and CDR2 (germline): LGHDT, YNNKEL (reference sequence). V was cut by 1 base and J by 7 bases, with 7 bases left in between. This CDR3 is built from 12 residues. The CDR3 bases are TGTGCCAGCAGCCAAGTAGCGGGTGGCTACACCTTC. Protein product: CASSQVAGGYTF.

The chain is built from TRBV5-6 and TRBJ1-1; D is uncertain. The CDR3 runs to 11 residues. Between the trimmed V and J ends, which lost 1 base and 8 bases, there was a span of 6 bases. Germline CDR1 reads SGHDT; CDR2 reads YYEEEE. The CDR3 DNA follows: TGTGCCAGCAGCTTGAGCGGGGAAGCTTTCTTT. Translating gives CASSLSGEAFF.

The J gene is TRBJ1-2, the V gene TRBV29-1; a possible D gene is TRBD1 (5 bases). Germline V gene lookup returns CDR1 SQVTM and CDR2 ANQGSEA. The CDR3 is 12 residues long. The ends were cut back, 4 bases at V and 2 bases at J, with 8 bases in the middle. CDR3: CSVGTPNYGYTF. As DNA, the CDR3 is TGCAGCGTTGGGACACCAAACTATGGCTACACCTTC.

The chain recombines TRBV6-4 with TRBJ2-3; D unresolved. Germline CDR1 reads MRHNA; CDR2 reads SNTAGT. The CDR3 covers 13 residues. Trimming cost V 2 bases and J 4 bases, with 7 bases left between them. CDR3 DNA: TGTGCCAGCAGTGACCAGCGTGCAGATACGCAGTATTTT. It specifies CASSDQRADTQYF.

The chain links TRBV4-2 to TRBJ1-2; D possibly corresponds to TRBD1 (5 bases). Trimming took off 4 bases at V and 6 bases at J, with 18 bases between the two ends. The CDR3 extends over 15 amino acids. From germline, CDR1 is LGHNA and CDR2 YNFKEQ. CDR3: CASSRETAGLNGYTF. In DNA form, the CDR3 reads TGTGCCAGCAGCCGAGAGACGGCGGGACTCAATGGCTACACCTTC.